Following are 23 T cell receptor beta chains from one sample sequenced in a study of T cell repertoires in cytomegalovirus infection (dated by TCRdb to about 2019). In the paper's terms, the treatment or condition label means: in vitro stimulation with specific CMV peptide epitopes to enrich CMV-specific T cells. No cognate antigen is known for these TCRs. Sequencer: Illumina HiSeq 1500. TCRdb cleaned the public reads at Q25 with fastp, built clones with MiXCR and kept in-frame beta chains. A single entry per CDR3 protein holds the most common genes and DNA from its merged rows. A total of 450,000 to 650,000 distinct CDR3 sequences appear in this sample, approximately 40% of them only once. 48% of the sample is in the top ten clones. The sequencing used cultured PBMCs, collected from culture after CMV antigen stimulation. These receptors were collected from a human donor in good health (CMV status not recorded). Some clones in this sample may be carry-over from other donors' samples.

The chain combines TRBV2 with TRBJ2-5, with TRBD2 identical over 7 bases. Germline V gives CDR1 SNHLY, CDR2 FYNNEI. The CDR3 covers 15 residues. Losses at the gene ends were 6 bases for V and 2 bases for J; bases not matched to a gene: 9. CDR3 amino acids: CASSGLAAGQETQYF. CDR3 bases: TGTGCCAGCAGCGGGCTAGCAGCGGGGCAAGAGACCCAGTACTTC.

This chain joins TRBV23-1 and TRBJ2-5; 7 bases match TRBD1. Being an ORF, TRBV23-1 has a function that is uncertain. This CDR3 spans 16 amino acids. With V trimmed by 0 bases and J by 3 bases, 7 bases remained unmatched. The CDR3 nucleotides are TGCGCCAGCAGTCAATCGCAGGGGGTAACCAAAGAGACCCAGTACTTC. Translating gives CASSQSQGVTKETQYF.

Of note for this clonotype: The junction does not match germline at one end; this may be a read error. The V call is TRBV4-1, the J call TRBJ2-3; 8 positions match TRBD2. This CDR3 region has 18 residues. Germline V gene data show CDR1 as MGHRA and CDR2 as YSYEKL. CDR3 DNA: TGTGCCAGCAGCCAAGATCTGGGGGCGGGGGGCATCACAGATACGCAGTATTTT. Protein: CASSQDLGAGGITDTQYF.

The J gene is TRBJ2-3, the V gene TRBV6-2 or TRBV6-3; a weak D match, TRBD1 (7 bases). The CDR3 has 13 residues. Trimming removed 11 bases from V and 3 bases from J, with 15 bases in between. Germline-derived CDR1 and CDR2 are MNHEY and SVGEGT. CDR3 in DNA: TGTGCCGGGGGGACAGAAAGGACAGATACGCAGTATTTT. This translates into CAGGTERTDTQYF.

A word on this clonotype: One end of the junction is discordant with germline, which a read error may explain. The CDR3 is CASSLVDISSYNEQFF. CDR3 DNA sequence: TGTGCCAGCAGCTTGGTCGACATTAGCTCCTACAATGAGCAGTTCTTC. The J gene is TRBJ2-1, the V gene TRBV5-3; unclear D gene. TRBV5-3 is filed as an ORF, its function uncertain. The length of the CDR3 is 16 residues.

The gene calls are TRBV5-5 and TRBJ2-7; D remains unclear. The V gene lost 3 bases and the J gene lost 5 bases, with 33 bases spanning the gap. Looked up from germline, CDR1 is SGHKS and CDR2 is YYEKEE (reference sequence). The CDR3 contains 20 residues. This CDR3 is CASSSGSPASPFPPRDEQYF. CDR3 DNA sequence: TGTGCCAGCAGCTCCGGGTCCCCGGCGTCCCCGTTTCCCCCAAGGGACGAGCAGTACTTC.

DNA of the CDR3: TGCAGTGCTAGATCGACGCACTACGAGCAGTACTTC. As protein: CSARSTHYEQYF. The rearrangement joins TRBV20-1 to TRBJ2-7; D not resolved. V gave up 2 bases and J gave up 3 bases, with 8 bases separating them. The CDR3 contains 12 residues. Germline CDR1 reads DFQATT; CDR2 reads SNEGSKA (reference sequence).

The chain combines TRBV7-9 with TRBJ2-3; D may correspond to TRBD1 or TRBD2 (5 bases each). Germline CDR1 is SEHNR and CDR2 is FQNEAQ (reference sequence). With 4 bases removed from V and 5 bases from J, the gap between germline ends came to 13 bases. This CDR3 contains 14 residues. This CDR3 reads CASSWAWGRDTQYF. The DNA for the CDR3 is TGTGCCAGCAGCTGGGCGTGGGGACGAGATACGCAGTATTTT.

The J gene is TRBJ2-1, the V gene TRBV20-1, with 9 bases that match TRBD1. The V segment lost 6 bases and the J segment 7 bases; nucleotides outside the gene matches: 10. The germline gives CDR1 DFQATT, CDR2 SNEGSKA (reference sequence). This CDR3 is built from 14 residues. In DNA form, the CDR3 reads TGCAGTGCGGAGGACAGGGGATACGGTAATGAGCAGTTCTTC. It encodes CSAEDRGYGNEQFF.

In its sample, this clonotype was seen many times. The rearrangement joins TRBV7-2 to TRBJ2-1; D perhaps matches TRBD1 (6 bases). This CDR3 region has 16 residues. Trimming took off 2 bases at V and 5 bases at J, with 16 bases between the two ends. Germline V gives CDR1 SGHTA, CDR2 FQGNSA. Written as DNA, the CDR3 is TGTGCCAGCAGCTTATTGGGGACATGGGTCAACAATGAGCAGTTCTTC. It translates to CASSLLGTWVNNEQFF.

This clonotype was seen once. J is TRBJ1-2 and V is TRBV30; no definite D call. Germline V gene lookup returns CDR1 GTSNPN and CDR2 SVGIG (reference sequence). The CDR3 covers 13 residues. V lost 0 bases to trimming and J lost 4 bases, with 9 bases between them. The CDR3 DNA reads TGTGCCTGGAGTGTCGGGTACCCCTATGGCTACACCTTC. Its protein product is CAWSVGYPYGYTF.

The rearrangement joins TRBV11-2 to TRBJ2-7; 8 bases line up with TRBD1. In germline, CDR1 is SGHAT, CDR2 FQNNGV. V was pared by 4 bases and J by 4 bases, with 9 bases of the junction left unmatched. This CDR3 contains 15 residues. This CDR3 reads CASSSTGGAPYEQYF. CDR3 sequence (DNA): TGTGCCAGCAGCTCCACAGGGGGAGCCCCGTACGAGCAGTACTTC.

This clonotype was counted a few times. This chain uses TRBV15 with TRBJ2-1; D is perhaps TRBD2 (6 bases). The CDR3 contains 16 residues. CDR1 is LNHNV, CDR2 YYDKDF, per germline (reference sequence). Trimming took off 2 bases at V and 4 bases at J, with 15 bases between the two ends. CDR3 in amino acids: CATSRHRDSIYNEQFF. In DNA, the CDR3 is TGTGCCACCAGCAGACACCGGGACTCCATATACAATGAGCAGTTCTTC. Together with reference TRBV15 and TRBJ2-1, the CDR3 gives the full variable domain: DAMVIQNPRYQVTQFGKPVTLSCSQTLNHNVMYWYQQKSSQAPKLLFHYYDKDFNNEADTPDNFQSRRPNTSFCFLDIRSPGLGDTAMYLCATSRHRDSIYNEQFFGPGTRLTVL.

CDR3 sequence: CASSHPFRDGAGNTIYF. DNA for the CDR3: TGCGCCAGCAGCCACCCATTCCGGGACGGAGCTGGAAACACCATATATTTT. The J gene is TRBJ1-3, the V gene TRBV4-1, with a possible D match to TRBD1 (5 bases). Germline CDR1 reads MGHRA; CDR2 reads YSYEKL. The CDR3 length is 17 residues. V lost 3 bases and J 2 bases, leaving 17 bases between the germline ends.

The chain is built from TRBV14 and TRBJ1-6; D call uncertain. Germline V CDR1 and CDR2: SGHDN, FVKESK. V lost 6 bases and J 3 bases, leaving 9 bases between the germline ends. The CDR3 runs to 14 residues. In DNA, the CDR3 is TGTGCCAGCAGTAAAACAGACTATAATTCACCCCTCCACTTT. Its translation is CASSKTDYNSPLHF.

This clonotype was picked up a small number of times. V usage is TRBV7-6 and J usage is TRBJ2-3, with a weak D call TRBD2 (5 bases). Germline V gene lookup returns CDR1 SGHVS and CDR2 FNYEAQ. The CDR3 loop spans 11 amino acids. V was cut by 11 bases and J by 10 bases, with 16 bases left in between. The CDR3 bases are TGTGCCGTCGGGGTCGATGTGGCGCAGTATTTT. This gives the protein CAVGVDVAQYF.

Only a few counts were recorded for this clonotype. The chain has TRBV10-3 and TRBJ2-2; the D gene is possibly TRBD2 (6 bases). The CDR3 runs to 13 residues. Trimming removed 2 bases at V and 6 bases at J, with 7 bases between. CDR1 is ENHRY, CDR2 SYGVKD, per germline. The DNA of the CDR3 is TGTGCCATCAGTGAGAGGAGGGCCGGGGAGCTGTTTTTT. Protein: CAISERRAGELFF.

The CDR3 nucleotides read TGTGCCAGCACCCTAGACAGGGACGTCGACGAGCAGTACTTC. It translates to CASTLDRDVDEQYF. The V and J genes are TRBV2 and TRBJ2-7; TRBD1 matches at 7 bases. The CDR3 loop spans 14 amino acids. Per the germline V gene, CDR1 is SNHLY and CDR2 is FYNNEI. V trimming: 7 bases; J trimming: 5 bases; junction bases outside the gene matches: 11. The variable domain in full, with the rest retrieved from reference TRBV2 and TRBJ2-7, is EPEVTQTPSHQVTQMGQEVILRCVPISNHLYFYWYRQILGQKVEFLVSFYNNEISEKSEIFDDQFSVERPDGSNFTLKIRSTKLEDSAMYFCASTLDRDVDEQYFGPGTRLTVT.

This CDR3 reads CASTPEEGSYEQYF. CDR3 in DNA: TGTGCCAGCACGCCTGAGGAGGGTAGCTACGAGCAGTACTTC. The chain uses TRBV6-2 or TRBV6-3 and TRBJ2-7; possible D gene TRBD2, 6 bases. Germline V CDR1 and CDR2: MNHEY, SVGEGT. V was clipped by 7 bases and J by 3 bases, with 16 bases between them. The CDR3 contains 14 residues.

J is TRBJ2-3 and V is TRBV28; TRBD2 aligns across 7 bases. This CDR3 is built from 15 residues. V was clipped by 3 bases and J by 0 bases; unmatched bases: 3. Germline values: CDR1 MDHEN, CDR2 SYDVKM. CDR3 sequence (DNA): TGTGCCAGCAGTTTCGGGACTACCAGCACAGATACGCAGTATTTT. The encoded protein is CASSFGTTSTDTQYF.

The chain joins TRBV12-3 or TRBV12-4 to TRBJ1-4, with D hard to call. The CDR3 is 13 amino acids. V shed 6 bases and J shed 8 bases, with 13 bases lying between them. Here the CDR3 DNA reads TGTGCCAGCAGCGGCGTTGGCGCGGAAAAACTGTTTTTT. It is translated as CASSGVGAEKLFF.

This clonotype turned up a few times. The J gene is TRBJ2-3, the V gene TRBV19, with 10 bases identical to TRBD2. Germline assignment: CDR1 LNHDA and CDR2 SQIVND (reference sequence). The CDR3 extends over 15 amino acids. The J segment lost 6 bases and the V segment lost 8 bases, leaving 11 bases of the junction unmatched. The CDR3: CASSRAGGPGDTQYF. In DNA form, the CDR3 reads TGTGCCAGTTCTCGAGCGGGAGGGCCAGGGGATACGCAGTATTTT.

The chain combines TRBV10-3 with TRBJ1-3; weak D call: TRBD1 (5 bases). The CDR3 runs 14 residues. V lost 7 bases and J lost 3, with 13 bases in between. Germline-derived CDR1 and CDR2 are ENHRY and SYGVKD. The CDR3 sequence: CAINSARDGNTIYF. CDR3 in DNA: TGTGCCATCAATTCTGCCAGGGATGGAAACACCATATATTTT.